This TCR beta chain was documented in a study of T cell responses to AZD1222 COVID-19 vaccine. As concerns this clone: Its antigen is not identified.

Libraries were prepared by immunoSEQ multiplex PCR; TCRdb keeps only in-frame clonotypes and omits some of them. The sample carries 150,000 or so clones, roughly nine tenths recorded once. V gave up 0 bases and J gave up 9 bases, with 12 bases separating them. Germline V CDR1 and CDR2: LGHNA, YNFKEQ. CDR3 length: 13 amino acids. Overall study findings and caveats: Clonal diversity may have been underestimated in mostly white British donors.

The clonotype originates from an adult who received the AZD1222 COVID-19 vaccine. This chain connects TRBV4-2 to TRBJ2-7, with D perhaps TRBD2 (5 bases). The starting material was peripheral blood, obtained 28 days after the second AZD1222 dose. The chain's CDR3 is CASSQDRAGGQYF. Here the CDR3 DNA reads TGTGCCAGCAGCCAAGATCGGGCGGGCGGGCAGTACTTC.